This TCR beta chain is from a study of blood T cells in healthy people across ages. This clonotype was detected only a few times. The authors ran a second PCR of 7 to 11 cycles using a sample-barcoded 5' primer and a J-beta primer mix. TCRdb passed the 5' RACE reads through MiXCR, listing each CDR3 protein once. The sample yields approximately 1,700,000 distinct CDR3 sequences, 39% seen once. This CDR3 contains 13 residues. Germline CDR1 SGHVS, CDR2 FQNEAQ. The germline V and J ends were trimmed by 7 bases and 5 bases, with 14 bases remaining between them. V is TRBV7-8 and J is TRBJ1-1; maybe TRBD1 (5 bases). The sequenced sample was blood. The clonotype originates from a human donor in good health. This chain's CDR3 is CASIRSGRTEAFF. As DNA, the CDR3 is TGTGCCAGCATCAGATCGGGGCGTACTGAAGCTTTCTTT.